This is a list of T cell receptor beta chains from one sample in a study of identical twins. TCRdb analysed the 5' RACE reads with MiXCR anew, one entry per CDR3 protein. Among over 200,000 distinct CDR3 sequences listed, approximately 5.9% were seen once. This sample was also put to use in a study of T cells expressing NK-cell markers.

The sequencing input was CD8+ T cells sorted from blood. These receptors all come from a woman aged 18-35 years in good health. Each CDR3 is given with its conserved first and last residue. D genes are given only for firm matches.

TRBV27	TRBD2	TRBJ2-1	CASSLLAGRPSYNEQFF
TRBV12-3/TRBV12-4	.	TRBJ2-7	CASTPRDGFYEQYF
TRBV9	TRBD2	TRBJ2-1	CASSPWTSGTSGEQFF
TRBV6-2/TRBV6-3	.	TRBJ2-7	CASSYTGHPSEQYF
TRBV6-5	TRBD2	TRBJ2-7	CASSYGTSGGYEQYF
TRBV21-1	.	TRBJ1-5	CASGGGQQNQPQHF
TRBV15	.	TRBJ2-1	CATSSDRWGGNEQFF
TRBV29-1	.	TRBJ2-2	CSVEDLGGELFF
TRBV5-5	.	TRBJ1-4	CAIGLVLAEKLFF
TRBV20-1	TRBD2	TRBJ2-1	CSAYGTSGSSYNEQFF
TRBV6-2/TRBV6-3	TRBD2	TRBJ2-7	CASSSSGRVYEQYF
TRBV11-2	TRBD1	TRBJ2-2	CASSFLTGPGELFF
TRBV9	TRBD1	TRBJ2-7	CASSVVDRAEQYF
TRBV4-3	.	TRBJ2-3	CASSQVGSRSTDTQYF
TRBV11-2	TRBD2	TRBJ2-7	CASSLDFSGRRYEQYF
TRBV11-2	TRBD1	TRBJ2-3	CAIDQQGKRTNTQYF
TRBV29-1	.	TRBJ1-1	CSVGGDTEAFF
TRBV7-8	.	TRBJ2-7	CASSLPSVSDEQYF
TRBV2	TRBD1	TRBJ1-2	CASSMPGTGEWSGYTF
TRBV4-1	TRBD2	TRBJ2-2	CASSPGRATGELFF
TRBV7-8	TRBD2	TRBJ2-3	CASSPEFTSGRSTDTQYF
TRBV3-1	.	TRBJ1-4	CASSQGRFNEKLFF
TRBV7-9	TRBD1	TRBJ1-1	CASSQNRDRNTEAFF
TRBV3-1	.	TRBJ2-1	CASSQDRFRSYNEQFF
TRBV7-6	.	TRBJ2-1	CASSLNLYNEQFF
TRBV27	.	TRBJ2-3	CASSSPGGTDTQYF
TRBV27	TRBD1	TRBJ1-2	CASSALTGNYGYTF